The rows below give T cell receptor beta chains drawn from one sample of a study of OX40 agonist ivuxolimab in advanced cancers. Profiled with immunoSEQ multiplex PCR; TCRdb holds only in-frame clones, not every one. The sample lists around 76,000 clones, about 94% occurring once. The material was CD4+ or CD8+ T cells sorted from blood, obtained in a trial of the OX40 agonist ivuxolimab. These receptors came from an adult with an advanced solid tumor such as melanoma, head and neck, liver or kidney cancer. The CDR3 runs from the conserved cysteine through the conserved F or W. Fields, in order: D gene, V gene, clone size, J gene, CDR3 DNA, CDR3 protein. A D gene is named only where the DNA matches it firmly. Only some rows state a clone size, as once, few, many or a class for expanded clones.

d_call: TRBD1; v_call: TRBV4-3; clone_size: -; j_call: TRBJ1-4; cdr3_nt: TGCGCCAGCAGCCAAGAGAGGACAGGGGTCGGCAATGAAAAACTGTTTTTT; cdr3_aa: CASSQERTGVGNEKLFF
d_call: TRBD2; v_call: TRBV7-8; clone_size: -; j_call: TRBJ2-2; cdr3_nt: TGTGCCAGCAGCAGACTAGCGGGAGACACCGGGGAGCTGTTTTTT; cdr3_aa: CASSRLAGDTGELFF
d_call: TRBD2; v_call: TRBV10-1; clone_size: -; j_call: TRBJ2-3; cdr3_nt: TGCGCCAGCAGTCCCGGGATAGCGGGGGGCCCTAGCACAGATACGCAGTATTTT; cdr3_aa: CASSPGIAGGPSTDTQYF
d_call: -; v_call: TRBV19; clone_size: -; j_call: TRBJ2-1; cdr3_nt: TGTGCCAGTAGTATACAGGGTTTAGTCAATGAGCAGTTCTTC; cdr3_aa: CASSIQGLVNEQFF
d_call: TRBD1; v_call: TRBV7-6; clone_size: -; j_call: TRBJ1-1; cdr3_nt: TGTGCCAGCCGACAGGGGAACACTGAAGCTTTCTTT; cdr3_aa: CASRQGNTEAFF
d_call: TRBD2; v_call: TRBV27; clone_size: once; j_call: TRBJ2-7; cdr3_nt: TGTGCCAGCAGCCCCTCCCTAGCGGGAGTGGCCTCCTACGAGCAGTACTTC; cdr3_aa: CASSPSLAGVASYEQYF
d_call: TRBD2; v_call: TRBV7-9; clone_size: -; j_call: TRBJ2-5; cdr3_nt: TGTGCCAGCAGCCACCCCGGGACTAGCGGGAGGGCCGCAGAGACCCAGTACTTC; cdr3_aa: CASSHPGTSGRAAETQYF
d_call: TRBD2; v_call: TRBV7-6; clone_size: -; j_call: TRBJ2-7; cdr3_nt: TGTGCCAGCAGCCTAGCGGGCAGCCAGTACGAGCAGTACTTC; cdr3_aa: CASSLAGSQYEQYF
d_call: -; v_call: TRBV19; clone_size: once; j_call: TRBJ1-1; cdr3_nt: TGTGCCAGTAGTCCCGGGCAGTACACTGAAGCTTTCTTT; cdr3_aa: CASSPGQYTEAFF
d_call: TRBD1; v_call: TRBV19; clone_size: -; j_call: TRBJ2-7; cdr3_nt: TGTGCCAGTACCCCGGGACAGGGGGCGTACGAGCAGTACTTC; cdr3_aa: CASTPGQGAYEQYF
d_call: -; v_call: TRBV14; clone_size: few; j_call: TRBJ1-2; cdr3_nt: TGTGCCAGCAGCCAGCAGACCGCAAACTATGGCTACACCTTC; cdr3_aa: CASSQQTANYGYTF
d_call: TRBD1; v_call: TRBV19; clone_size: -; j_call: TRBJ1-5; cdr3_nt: TGTGCCAGTATTGACAGGGATGATGGCAATCAGCCCCAGCATTTT; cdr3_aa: CASIDRDDGNQPQHF
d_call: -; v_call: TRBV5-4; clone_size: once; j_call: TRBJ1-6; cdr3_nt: TGTGCCAGCAGCTTGGGAGTCTATAATTCACCCCTCCACTTT; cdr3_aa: CASSLGVYNSPLHF
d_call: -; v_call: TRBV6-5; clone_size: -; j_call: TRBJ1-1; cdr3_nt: TGTGCCAGCAGCCGTTACAGGGACGCGAACACTGAAGCTTTCTTT; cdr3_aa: CASSRYRDANTEAFF
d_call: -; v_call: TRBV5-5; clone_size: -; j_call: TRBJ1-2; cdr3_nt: TGTGCCAGCAGCTTGGCCGGGCAGGCCGGGTTCTATGGCTACACCTTC; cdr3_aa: CASSLAGQAGFYGYTF
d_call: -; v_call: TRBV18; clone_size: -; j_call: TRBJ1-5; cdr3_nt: TGTGCCAGCTCACCACCGGAGGAATTGGACCGAAATCAGCCCCAGCATTTT; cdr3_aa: CASSPPEELDRNQPQHF
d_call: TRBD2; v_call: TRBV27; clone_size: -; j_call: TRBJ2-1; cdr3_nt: TGTGCCAGCAGTTTATCGGTAGCGGGGGGTAATGAGCAGTTCTTC; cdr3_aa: CASSLSVAGGNEQFF
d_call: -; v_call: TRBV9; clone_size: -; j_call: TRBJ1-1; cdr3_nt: TGTGCCAGCAGCGTGAGTCTCCGAACAGATGAAGCTTTCTTT; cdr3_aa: CASSVSLRTDEAFF
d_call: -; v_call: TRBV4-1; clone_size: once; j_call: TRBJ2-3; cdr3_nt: TGCGCCAGCAGCCAAGATATCTTAAGCACAGATACGCAGTATTTT; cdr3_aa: CASSQDILSTDTQYF
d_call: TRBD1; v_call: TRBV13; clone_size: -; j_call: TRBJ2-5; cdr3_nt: TGTGCCAGCAGCTTAGCCTTACAGGGGGCTCGAGAGACCCAGTACTTC; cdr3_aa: CASSLALQGARETQYF
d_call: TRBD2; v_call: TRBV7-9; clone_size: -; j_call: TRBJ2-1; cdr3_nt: TGTGCCAGCAGCTCGGGGACTAGCGGGATCGGCTACAATGAGCAGTTCTTC; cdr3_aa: CASSSGTSGIGYNEQFF
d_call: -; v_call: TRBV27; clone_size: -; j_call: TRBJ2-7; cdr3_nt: TGTGCCAGCAGTTTCGGGCCCTACGAGCAGTACTTC; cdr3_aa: CASSFGPYEQYF
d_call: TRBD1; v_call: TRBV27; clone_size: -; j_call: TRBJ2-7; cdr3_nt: TGTGCCAGCAGTGTCGACAGGGGGCGACACGAGCAGTACTTC; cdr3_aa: CASSVDRGRHEQYF